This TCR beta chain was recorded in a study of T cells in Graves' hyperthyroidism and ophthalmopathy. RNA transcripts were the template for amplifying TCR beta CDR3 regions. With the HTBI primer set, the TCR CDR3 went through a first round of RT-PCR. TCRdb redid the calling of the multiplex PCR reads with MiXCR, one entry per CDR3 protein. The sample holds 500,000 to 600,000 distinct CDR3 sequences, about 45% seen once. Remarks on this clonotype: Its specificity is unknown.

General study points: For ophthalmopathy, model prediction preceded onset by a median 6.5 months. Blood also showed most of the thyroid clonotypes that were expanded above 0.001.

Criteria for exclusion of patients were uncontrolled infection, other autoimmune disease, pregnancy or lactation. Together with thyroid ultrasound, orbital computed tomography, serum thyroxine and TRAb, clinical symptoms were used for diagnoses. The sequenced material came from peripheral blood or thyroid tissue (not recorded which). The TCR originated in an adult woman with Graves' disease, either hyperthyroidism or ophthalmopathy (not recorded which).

The CDR3 bases are TGTGCCAGCAGCTTAAATCCCCCGACTAGCTTGTTAGTCTACGAGCAGTACTTC. It yields the protein CASSLNPPTSLLVYEQYF. V and J are TRBV11-2 and TRBJ2-7; the match to TRBD2 covers 7 bases. Germline CDR1 and CDR2: SGHAT and FQNNGV. With 2 bases clipped from V and 3 bases from J, the junction kept 16 bases outside the gene matches. CDR3 length equals 18 residues. Complete variable domain (other parts from reference TRBV11-2 and TRBJ2-7): EAGVAQSPRYKIIEKRQSVAFWCNPISGHATLYWYQQILGQGPKLLIQFQNNGVVDDSQLPKDRFSAERLKGVDSTLKIQPAKLEDSAVYLCASSLNPPTSLLVYEQYFGPGTRLTVT.